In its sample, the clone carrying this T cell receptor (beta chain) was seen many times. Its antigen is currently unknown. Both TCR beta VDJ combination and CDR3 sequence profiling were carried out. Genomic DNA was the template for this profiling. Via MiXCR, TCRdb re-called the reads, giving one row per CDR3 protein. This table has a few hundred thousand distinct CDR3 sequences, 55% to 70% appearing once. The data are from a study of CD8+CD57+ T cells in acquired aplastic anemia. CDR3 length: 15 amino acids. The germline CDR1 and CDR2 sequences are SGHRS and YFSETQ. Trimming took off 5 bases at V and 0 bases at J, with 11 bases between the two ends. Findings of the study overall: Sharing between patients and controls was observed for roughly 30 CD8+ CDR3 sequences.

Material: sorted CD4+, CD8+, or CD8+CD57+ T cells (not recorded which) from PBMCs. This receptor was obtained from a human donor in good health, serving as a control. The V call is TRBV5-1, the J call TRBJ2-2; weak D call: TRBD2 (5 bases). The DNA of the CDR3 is TGCGCCAGCAGTTCGTCGCGGGCGAACACCGGGGAGCTGTTTTTT. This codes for CASSSSRANTGELFF.